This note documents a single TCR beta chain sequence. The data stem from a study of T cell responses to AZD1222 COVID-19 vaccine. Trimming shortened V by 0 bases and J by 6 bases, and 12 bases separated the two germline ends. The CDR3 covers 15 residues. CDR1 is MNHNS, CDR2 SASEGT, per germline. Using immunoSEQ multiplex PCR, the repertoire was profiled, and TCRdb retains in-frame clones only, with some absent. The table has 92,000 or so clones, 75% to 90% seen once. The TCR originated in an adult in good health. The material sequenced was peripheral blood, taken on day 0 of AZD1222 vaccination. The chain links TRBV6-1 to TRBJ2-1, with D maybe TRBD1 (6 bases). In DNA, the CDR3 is TGTGCCAGCAGTGAAGCTTACAGGGTAAGCAATGAGCAGTTCTTC. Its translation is CASSEAYRVSNEQFF.